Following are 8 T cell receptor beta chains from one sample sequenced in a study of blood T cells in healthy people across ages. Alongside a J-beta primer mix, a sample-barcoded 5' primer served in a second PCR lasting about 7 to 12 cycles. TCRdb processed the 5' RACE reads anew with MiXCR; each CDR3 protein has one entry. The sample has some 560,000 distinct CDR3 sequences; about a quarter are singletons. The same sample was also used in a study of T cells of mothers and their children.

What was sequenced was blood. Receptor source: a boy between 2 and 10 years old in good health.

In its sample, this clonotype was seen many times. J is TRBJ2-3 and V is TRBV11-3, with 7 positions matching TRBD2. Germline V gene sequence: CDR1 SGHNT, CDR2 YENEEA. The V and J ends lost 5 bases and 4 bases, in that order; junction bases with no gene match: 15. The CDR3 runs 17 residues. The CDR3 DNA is TGTGCCAGCAGCCCATATAGCGGGCGCGGGGTCCCAGATACGCAGTATTTT. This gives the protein CASSPYSGRGVPDTQYF.

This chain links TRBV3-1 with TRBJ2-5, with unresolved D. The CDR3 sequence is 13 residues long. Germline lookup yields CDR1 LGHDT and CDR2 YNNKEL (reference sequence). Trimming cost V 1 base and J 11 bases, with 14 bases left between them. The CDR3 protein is CASSQGVSLQQYF. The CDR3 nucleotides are TGTGCCAGCAGCCAAGGGGTCTCTCTTCAGCAGTACTTC.

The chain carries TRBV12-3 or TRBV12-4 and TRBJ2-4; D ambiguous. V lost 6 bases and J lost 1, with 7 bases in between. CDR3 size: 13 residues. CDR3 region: CASRSQAKNIQYF. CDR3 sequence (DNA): TGTGCCAGCAGGTCCCAGGCCAAAAACATTCAGTACTTC.

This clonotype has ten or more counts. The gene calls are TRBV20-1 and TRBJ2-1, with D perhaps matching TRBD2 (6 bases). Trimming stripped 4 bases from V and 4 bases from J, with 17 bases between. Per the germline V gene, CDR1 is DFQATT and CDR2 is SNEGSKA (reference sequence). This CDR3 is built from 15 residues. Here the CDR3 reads CSAKRAGRIYNEQFF. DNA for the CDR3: TGCAGTGCTAAAAGGGCGGGAAGAATTTACAATGAGCAGTTCTTC.

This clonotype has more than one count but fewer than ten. The DNA for the CDR3 is TGCGCCAGCAGCTGGCCCCCCAGCGGGACCACAGATACGCAGTATTTT. It translates to CASSWPPSGTTDTQYF. The chain is built from TRBV5-1 and TRBJ2-3; 7 bases line up with TRBD2. Germline trimming cut 3 bases from V and 2 bases from J; bases unmatched to any gene: 9. From germline, CDR1 is SGHRS and CDR2 YFSETQ. This CDR3 has 16 residues. The complete variable domain, with remaining parts taken from reference TRBV5-1 and TRBJ2-3, reads KAGVTQTPRYLIKTRGQQVTLSCSPISGHRSVSWYQQTPGQGLQFLFEYFSETQRNKGNFPGRFSGRQFSNSRSEMNVSTLELGDSALYLCASSWPPSGTTDTQYFGPGTRLTVL.

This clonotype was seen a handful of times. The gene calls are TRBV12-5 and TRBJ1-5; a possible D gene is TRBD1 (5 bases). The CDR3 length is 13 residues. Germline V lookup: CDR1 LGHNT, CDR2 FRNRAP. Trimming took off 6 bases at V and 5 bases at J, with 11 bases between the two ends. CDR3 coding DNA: TGTGCTAGTGGCCCCATGGGGCATCAGCCCCAGCATTTT. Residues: CASGPMGHQPQHF.

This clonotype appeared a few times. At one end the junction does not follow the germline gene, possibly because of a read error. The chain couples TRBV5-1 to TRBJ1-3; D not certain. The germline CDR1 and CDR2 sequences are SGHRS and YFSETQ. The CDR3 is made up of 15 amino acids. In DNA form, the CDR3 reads TGCGCCAGCACCGAATTGCCGGGCTCTGGAAACACCACATATTTT. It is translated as CASTELPGSGNTTYF.

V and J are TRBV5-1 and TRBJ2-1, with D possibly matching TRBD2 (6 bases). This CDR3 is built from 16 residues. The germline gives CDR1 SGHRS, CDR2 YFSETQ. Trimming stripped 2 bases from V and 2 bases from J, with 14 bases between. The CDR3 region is CASSFSGGTPYNEQFF. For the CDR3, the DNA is TGCGCCAGCAGCTTTAGCGGTGGGACCCCCTACAATGAGCAGTTCTTC.